The 27 T cell receptor beta chains presented below share a single source sample, sequenced in a study of blood T cell repertoires in COVID-19. Clones were sequenced by immunoSEQ multiplex PCR, and TCRdb holds only the in-frame ones, with some missing. The sample yields about 210,000 clones, 60% to 85% seen once. The sequencing sample was made of peripheral blood. These receptors all come from a woman in her seventies with acute or convalescent COVID-19.

The chain employs TRBV5-8 and TRBJ1-4; 8 bases line up with TRBD1. This CDR3 is built from 14 residues. Germline values: CDR1 SGHTS, CDR2 YDEGEE. V dropped 0 bases and J dropped 8; count of bases not matched to a gene: 3. The CDR3, as DNA: TGTGCCAGCAGCTTGGGACAGGGGCGGGAAAAACTGTTTTTT. Encoded protein: CASSLGQGREKLFF.

This chain uses TRBV5-1 with TRBJ1-2, with 11 bases lining up with TRBD1. Looked up from germline, CDR1 is SGHRS and CDR2 is YFSETQ. This CDR3 is 15 amino acids long. Germline trimming cut 3 bases from V and 3 bases from J; bases unmatched to any gene: 4. CDR3 region: CASSSGTGGDYGYTF. CDR3 DNA sequence: TGCGCCAGCAGCTCCGGGACAGGGGGGGACTATGGCTACACCTTC.

This clone was counted once. The chain has TRBV20-1 and TRBJ2-5, with 15 bases that match TRBD2. The CDR3 has 17 residues. V lost 3 bases and J lost 0; bases outside the gene matches: 5. CDR1 is DFQATT, CDR2 SNEGSKA, per germline (reference sequence). The CDR3 loop reads CSASSGLAGGDQETQYF. The CDR3 DNA follows: TGCAGTGCTAGTTCAGGACTAGCGGGGGGGGACCAAGAGACCCAGTACTTC.

V usage is TRBV25-1 and J usage is TRBJ2-5; a weak D match, TRBD1 (6 bases). CDR3 length: 16 residues. Germline values: CDR1 MGHDK, CDR2 SYGVNS. V was shortened by 1 base and J by 0 bases, with 12 bases between the two germline ends. CDR3 protein: CASSESGRGNQETQYF. CDR3 in DNA: TGTGCCAGCAGTGAATCGGGCAGGGGTAACCAAGAGACCCAGTACTTC.

V and J are TRBV7-9 and TRBJ1-1; 9 bases align to TRBD1. With V trimmed by 5 bases and J by 7 bases, 8 bases remained unmatched. Germline V gene data show CDR1 as SEHNR and CDR2 as FQNEAQ (reference sequence). This CDR3 is built from 14 residues. CDR3 coding DNA: TGTGCCAGCAGCCGCCTAGACAGGGGGGGTGAAGCTTTCTTT. Translating gives CASSRLDRGGEAFF.

V is TRBV19 and J is TRBJ2-4, with D possibly matching TRBD2 (6 bases). This CDR3 is 18 amino acids long. The V and J ends lost 0 bases and 0 bases respectively, with 15 bases between them. Germline lookup yields CDR1 LNHDA and CDR2 SQIVND (reference sequence). This chain's CDR3 is CASSIDRGGDIAKNIQYF. Written as DNA, the CDR3 is TGTGCCAGTAGTATAGATCGGGGAGGCGACATAGCCAAAAACATTCAGTACTTC. The full variable domain, its missing parts supplied by reference TRBV19 and TRBJ2-4, is DGGITQSPKYLFRKEGQNVTLSCEQNLNHDAMYWYRQDPGQGLRLIYYSQIVNDFQKGDIAEGYSVSREKKESFPLTVTSAQKNPTAFYLCASSIDRGGDIAKNIQYFGAGTRLSVL.

The V gene is TRBV11-2, the J gene TRBJ2-1, with D possibly TRBD2 on 5 matching bases. The CDR3 is 15 residues long. Germline CDR1 reads SGHAT; CDR2 reads FQNNGV. Trimming stripped 1 base from V and 7 bases from J, with 14 bases between. In nucleotides, the CDR3 is TGTGCCAGCAGCTTAGGTATGGGAGCCAGTAATGAGCAGTTCTTC. Translated: CASSLGMGASNEQFF.

The gene calls are TRBV4-3 and TRBJ2-5, with 10 bases that match TRBD1. Germline CDR1 LGHNA, CDR2 YSLEER. V was clipped by 4 bases and J by 4 bases; unmatched bases: 6. This CDR3 contains 15 residues. CDR3 amino acids: CASSREWTGGETQYF. In DNA form, the CDR3 reads TGCGCCAGCAGCCGAGAATGGACAGGGGGAGAGACCCAGTACTTC.

The rearrangement links TRBV10-3 to TRBJ2-2; a possible D gene is TRBD1 (6 bases). The germline CDR1 and CDR2 sequences are ENHRY and SYGVKD. The CDR3 spans 14 residues. V shed 7 bases and J shed 3 bases, with 12 bases lying between them. The CDR3, as DNA: TGTGCCATCAAGCCCAGGGGTGACACCGGGGAGCTGTTTTTT. Translation gives CAIKPRGDTGELFF.

This clone has more than one count but fewer than ten. The rearrangement joins TRBV5-1 to TRBJ2-3; 9 bases fit TRBD2. The V segment lost 2 bases and the J segment 1 base; nucleotides outside the gene matches: 14. Germline V gene lookup returns CDR1 SGHRS and CDR2 YFSETQ. This CDR3 spans 19 amino acids. CDR3 sequence reads: CASSLLSGGPPSGTDTQYF. The CDR3 bases are TGCGCCAGCAGCTTACTAAGCGGGGGGCCACCCTCGGGCACAGATACGCAGTATTTT.

This chain joins TRBV30 and TRBJ2-5; TRBD1 agrees at 8 bases. J was trimmed by 5 bases and V by 4 bases; bases with no gene match: 6. The CDR3 runs to 13 residues. Per germline, CDR1 GTSNPN and CDR2 SVGIG (reference sequence). In nucleotides, the CDR3 is TGTGCCTGGACGACAGGGGTGGATGAGACCCAGTACTTC. Protein product: CAWTTGVDETQYF.

The rearrangement uses TRBV24-1 and TRBJ2-5, with 7 nucleotides matching TRBD1. Germline assignment: CDR1 KGHDR and CDR2 SFDVKD. The CDR3 sequence is 17 residues long. Germline trimming cut 3 bases from V and 2 bases from J; bases unmatched to any gene: 11. The CDR3 is CATSDINPGQPQETQYF. The DNA of the CDR3 is TGTGCCACCAGTGATATCAACCCGGGACAGCCTCAAGAGACCCAGTACTTC.

This chain links TRBV9 with TRBJ1-2, with 11 bases fitting TRBD1. V lost 2 bases to trimming and J lost 8 bases; unmatched junction nucleotides: 5. Germline lookup yields CDR1 SGDLS and CDR2 YYNGEE. The CDR3 contains 14 residues. CDR3 nucleotides: TGTGCCAGCAGCGTCGGACAGGGGGCGCGAGGCTACACCTTC. Amino acid sequence: CASSVGQGARGYTF. Together with reference TRBV9 and TRBJ1-2, the CDR3 gives the full variable domain: DSGVTQTPKHLITATGQRVTLRCSPRSGDLSVYWYQQSLDQGLQFLIQYYNGEERAKGNILERFSAQQFPDLHSELNLSSLELGDSALYFCASSVGQGARGYTFGSGTRLTVV.

The chain carries TRBV7-2 and TRBJ2-4; the match to TRBD2 covers 15 bases. CDR1 SGHTA and CDR2 FQGNSA come from the germline V gene. Germline trimming cut 4 bases from V and 3 bases from J; bases unmatched to any gene: 7. The CDR3 is 18 amino acids. The CDR3 region is CASSSGLAGGHGKNIQYF. CDR3 DNA sequence: TGTGCCAGCAGCTCAGGACTAGCGGGGGGGCATGGCAAAAACATTCAGTACTTC.

The chain recombines TRBV2 with TRBJ1-4; 8 bases match TRBD1. V dropped 3 bases and J dropped 8; count of bases not matched to a gene: 8. The CDR3 loop spans 15 amino acids. Per germline, CDR1 SNHLY and CDR2 FYNNEI. The CDR3 spells CASSEADRAGEKLFF. As DNA, the CDR3 is TGTGCCAGCAGTGAGGCGGACAGGGCGGGGGAAAAACTGTTTTTT. Together with reference TRBV2 and TRBJ1-4, the CDR3 gives the full variable domain: EPEVTQTPSHQVTQMGQEVILRCVPISNHLYFYWYRQILGQKVEFLVSFYNNEISEKSEIFDDQFSVERPDGSNFTLKIRSTKLEDSAMYFCASSEADRAGEKLFFGSGTQLSVL.

The chain employs TRBV6-5 and TRBJ2-2; D remains ambiguous. The CDR3 contains 13 residues. Germline V gives CDR1 MNHEY, CDR2 SVGAGI. V shed 0 bases and J shed 7 bases, with 6 bases lying between them. CDR3 protein: CASSYSMSGELFF. CDR3 sequence (DNA): TGTGCCAGCAGTTACTCGATGAGCGGGGAGCTGTTTTTT.

The chain has TRBV29-1 and TRBJ1-5; TRBD1 aligns across 8 bases. The CDR3 is made up of 18 amino acids. V was pared by 6 bases and J by 4 bases, with 20 bases of the junction left unmatched. CDR1 and CDR2 (germline): SQVTM, ANQGSEA. The CDR3 DNA sequence: TGCAGCGTGGCGACAGGGGATTCCCAGTCCGCAAGGAATCAGCCCCAGCATTTT. It specifies CSVATGDSQSARNQPQHF. Together with reference TRBV29-1 and TRBJ1-5, the CDR3 gives the full variable domain: SAVISQKPSRDICQRGTSLTIQCQVDSQVTMMFWYRQQPGQSLTLIATANQGSEATYESGFVIDKFPISRPNLTFSTLTVSNMSPEDSSIYLCSVATGDSQSARNQPQHFGDGTRLSIL.

The chain joins TRBV10-2 to TRBJ2-3, with TRBD2 as a possible D gene (6 bases). The CDR3 spans 16 residues. The germline V gene has CDR1 WSHSY and CDR2 SAAADI. V was clipped by 0 bases and J by 1 base, with 11 bases between them. The CDR3 DNA sequence: TGCGCCAGCAGTGAGTCTGGGGACTTACGCACAGATACGCAGTATTTT. Translating it yields CASSESGDLRTDTQYF.

V usage is TRBV27 and J usage is TRBJ2-7, with D possibly TRBD2 on 7 matching bases. CDR3 length: 16 residues. Deletions cut 0 bases from V and 2 bases from J, with 14 bases between. Germline values: CDR1 MNHEY, CDR2 SMNVEV (reference sequence). The CDR3 loop reads CASSLSDGGTPYEQYF. DNA of the CDR3: TGTGCCAGCAGTTTATCGGACGGGGGGACACCCTACGAGCAGTACTTC.

The chain employs TRBV5-1 and TRBJ2-5; 8 positions agree with TRBD1. Germline lookup yields CDR1 SGHRS and CDR2 YFSETQ. J was trimmed by 4 bases and V by 4 bases; bases with no gene match: 6. The CDR3 consists of 14 residues. CDR3 DNA sequence: TGCGCCAGCAGCGCTACAGGGGGACGAGAGACCCAGTACTTC. This codes for CASSATGGRETQYF.

In this sample, this clone turned up a few times. The chain combines TRBV7-8 with TRBJ1-5; the match to TRBD1 covers 8 bases. CDR1 SGHVS and CDR2 FQNEAQ come from the germline V gene. This CDR3 has 17 amino acids. Germline trimming cut 5 bases from V and 0 bases from J; bases unmatched to any gene: 9. CDR3 loop: CASSPRRTGNSNQPQHF. The CDR3 DNA is TGTGCCAGCAGCCCCCGAAGGACAGGGAATAGCAATCAGCCCCAGCATTTT.

Remarks on this clone: Additional DNA sequences in this sample encode the identical CDR3. The chain links TRBV7-2 to TRBJ2-5; D call uncertain. From germline, CDR1 is SGHTA and CDR2 FQGNSA. Trimming removed 3 bases from V and 5 bases from J, with 7 bases in between. The CDR3 covers 12 residues. CDR3: CASSFQRETQYF. Here the CDR3 DNA reads TGTGCCAGCAGCTTCCAACGGGAGACCCAGTACTTC. Combining the CDR3 with reference TRBV7-2 and TRBJ2-5 gives the whole variable domain GAGVSQSPSNKVTEKGKDVELRCDPISGHTALYWYRQSLGQGLEFLIYFQGNSAPDKSGLPSDRFSAERTGGSVSTLTIQRTQQEDSAVYLCASSFQRETQYFGPGTRLLVL.

The rearrangement uses TRBV29-1 and TRBJ2-2, with 7 bases that match TRBD1. Germline assignment: CDR1 SQVTM and CDR2 ANQGSEA. CDR3 size: 13 residues. The J segment lost 0 bases and the V segment lost 8 bases, leaving 3 bases of the junction unmatched. CDR3 sequence: CSFGTANTGELFF. CDR3 nucleotide sequence: TGCAGCTTTGGGACAGCGAACACCGGGGAGCTGTTTTTT.

The DNA of the CDR3 is TGTGCCAGCAGCTTAGGAGTCAGGCCGATGAACACTGAAGCTTTCTTT. Amino acid sequence: CASSLGVRPMNTEAFF. The chain employs TRBV7-2 and TRBJ1-1; D uncertain. The CDR3 totals 16 residues. Trimming took off 1 base at V and 0 bases at J, with 12 bases between the two ends. The germline CDR1 and CDR2 sequences are SGHTA and FQGNSA.

This chain joins TRBV5-4 and TRBJ2-1; possible D gene TRBD2, 5 bases. The V gene's germline CDR1 is SGHNT and CDR2 YYREEE (reference sequence). Deletions cut 0 bases from V and 6 bases from J, with 10 bases between. The CDR3 runs 14 residues. The CDR3: CASSLELVRNEQFF. The CDR3 region has the DNA TGTGCCAGCAGCTTGGAACTAGTCCGCAATGAGCAGTTCTTC.

This chain joins TRBV6-5 and TRBJ1-5; TRBD1 aligns across 8 bases. This CDR3 has 15 residues. Germline V lookup: CDR1 MNHEY, CDR2 SVGAGI. The V segment lost 6 bases and the J segment 2 bases; nucleotides outside the gene matches: 6. The CDR3 DNA is TGTGCCAGCAGGCCCCAGGGGGCGGGCAATCAGCCCCAGCATTTT. It yields the protein CASRPQGAGNQPQHF.

This clone was counted once. The rearrangement uses TRBV25-1 and TRBJ1-1, with D possibly TRBD1 on 5 matching bases. The CDR3 spans 16 residues. The V and J ends lost 0 bases and 5 bases respectively, with 16 bases between them. Germline assignment: CDR1 MGHDK and CDR2 SYGVNS. This chain's CDR3 is CASSEYWTHGGTEAFF. The DNA for the CDR3 is TGTGCCAGCAGTGAATATTGGACGCACGGGGGAACTGAAGCTTTCTTT.